A single TCR beta chain is shown here with its context. There is no known antigen for this receptor. Nothing much larger sits one base from this clone, and base qualities are not available. The sample belongs to a study of shared clonotypes between healthy human individuals (dated by TCRdb to 2020 to 2021). Turning to the overall study: A couple of women and three men aged 18 to 49 years were included in the cohort. For each donor, three plates each were used for CD4 naive and CD4 memory, two plates were used for CD8 naive, and one plate was used for CD8 memory. Blood TCR repertoires of about 5 healthy adults were deeply sequenced to estimate repertoire size and the extent of clonotype sharing between individuals. To increase sequencing depth and limit assay-specific biases, TCR repertoire library preparation and sequencing were carried out by different laboratories using diverse techniques. Per donor, leukapheresis produced somewhere between about 0.9 and 9.5 billion PBMCs.

Per the germline V gene (reference sequence), LNHDA is the CDR1 and SQIVND is the CDR2. The CDR3 starts with the cysteine, ends with the phenylalanine, and has 16 residues. The DNA shown is the 48-base CDR3, in frame from base 1. Between the V and J ends, shortened by 5 bases and 8 bases respectively, the junction contains 21 bases. Summary of the overall study and its limitations: Sampling was restricted to blood, and TCR repertoires in tissue are likely to differ from TCR repertoires in blood. Pairwise subsampling indicated that sequencing depth was expected to affect the degree of clonotype sharing among donors. Because the study included only a small number of donors, the genetic and exposure-history diversity represented was limited. Even with the large sequencing depth, rarefaction of the sorted-subset datasets indicated that sequencing was incomplete. Estimated clonotype richness was generally larger for naive than for memory subsets. Higher generation probabilities were observed for clonotypes shared by all four sorted-subset donors than for non-shared clonotypes. Across several donors, roughly 5% of naive CD4, 3% to 4% of naive CD8, 2.3% of memory CD4, and 0.4% of memory CD8 clonotypes were shared.

Using the deep immunoSEQ assay, TCR CDR3 regions were amplified from genomic DNA by multiplex PCR. Genomic DNA extracted from each cell subset was distributed evenly over all wells of several immunoSEQ 96-well plates, and each plate served as one replicate. For sorted subsets, approximately 200 ng of genomic DNA, equivalent to 25,000 to 35,000 T cell genomes, went into each replicate PCR. The purified libraries were quantified using a Qubit 3.0 fluorometer, sized with a Bioanalyzer 2100, and then quantified again using the KAPA Library Quantification kit. Every immunoSEQ 96-well plate was sequenced on a dedicated single-read 150-cycle Illumina NextSeq 550 flow cell. The authors processed their data as follows. The immunoSEQ output contained only junctional sequences without quality scores, so filtering could not match that applied to full-length reads. Sequences were annotated with PyIR, a Python wrapper for IgBLAST v1.9, and V/J genes and CDR3 were assigned using IMGT germline references. Reads were removed for weak V/J assignments (E-value above 1e-6), missing CDR3, stop codons, out-of-frame junctions, or ambiguous translated residues. V3J clonotypes were defined by identical inferred V gene, J gene, and CDR3 amino acid sequence. Percentage overlap between repertoires was computed as shared unique clonotypes divided by the size of the smaller repertoire. RTK rarefaction, the Chao1 estimator, and Recon v2.1 estimates of unobserved clonotypes were used to assess repertoire richness. OLGA was used to compute generation probabilities for all TCRbeta clonotypes that the gDNA method yielded from a handful of donors. TCRdb carries this immuneACCESS record with in-frame sequences only. Its versions omit some clonotypes, under half of them owing to an unresolved V gene in the studies checked, with the rest unexplained. From that table come the V and J calls and clone size; the DNA was used to work out D and trimming. This sample is represented by 2.5 million or so clones; around nine tenths of them were singletons. Over 0.12% of the sample is in the top ten clones.

The donors were healthy, HIV-negative adults with no recently reported acute infections or vaccinations. Only Caucasian adults living in Nashville, Tennessee, USA were represented among the donors. Magnetic negative selection was used to enrich CD4+ T cells, after which naive cells were positively selected on CD45RA and the negative fraction became the memory subset. Blood was collected by leukapheresis, and PBMCs were isolated by Ficoll-Histopaque density gradient centrifugation and then cryopreserved in liquid nitrogen vapor phase. Analytical flow cytometry was used to check the purity and quantity of every magnetically sorted T cell population. From each sorted fraction, genomic DNA was isolated and quantified by UV absorbance on a Nanodrop 2000c.

The chain employs TRBV19 and TRBJ1-4; 6 matching bases give a weak D call of TRBD1. Material for sequencing was naive CD4+ T cells sorted from blood. The intended sense of this specimen's cell subset or site label: CD45RA+ positively selected. This clonotype originated in a man younger than 30 in good health. The nucleotide sequence reads as follows: TGTGCCAGTAGTGCTCCTACAGGGAGGGGAGACGAAAAACTGTTTTTT. Its amino acids are CASSAPTGRGDEKLFF. With the portions outside the CDR3 filled from the reference TRBV19 and TRBJ1-4 genes, the complete variable region becomes DGGITQSPKYLFRKEGQNVTLSCEQNLNHDAMYWYRQDPGQGLRLIYYSQIVNDFQKGDIAEGYSVSREKKESFPLTVTSAQKNPTAFYLCASSAPTGRGDEKLFFGSGTQLSVL.